This entry lists 9 T cell receptor beta chains sequenced from one sample in a study of cytomegalovirus exposure and HLA in healthy donors (dated by TCRdb to 2015 to 2018). Preparation of the library involved the immunoSEQ multiplex PCR assay. For the multiplex PCR, a mixture combining 60 forward primers for TCR Vbeta segments and 13 reverse primers for TCR Jbeta segments was used. In TCRdb, the immuneACCESS table is reduced to in-frame sequences with V and J assigned. These tables do not hold every clone; where another copy was compared, an unresolved V gene accounts for under half, and the others remain unexplained. The table for this sample lists 100,000 or so clones; about 80% of them were counted only once. The ten most abundant clones make up 2% to 2.5% of the sample. Sequencing was done on a sample of PBMCs. The receptors were gathered from a man in his thirties or forties in good health and CMV-seronegative.

The chain joins TRBV4-1 to TRBJ1-1; D might be TRBD1 (5 bases). Germline loops: CDR1 MGHRA, CDR2 YSYEKL. V lost 2 bases and J 0 bases, leaving 13 bases between the germline ends. The CDR3 length is 16 residues. CDR3 sequence: CASSQPKTVMNTEAFF. The CDR3 DNA sequence: TGCGCCAGCAGCCAACCTAAGACAGTGATGAACACTGAAGCTTTCTTT.

The CDR3 loop reads CASSEGRQFNQPQHF. DNA of the CDR3: TGTGCCAGCAGTGAGGGCAGACAGTTCAATCAGCCCCAGCATTTT. This sequence joins TRBV25-1 and TRBJ1-5; the D gene is possibly TRBD1 (5 bases). The germline V and J ends were trimmed by 3 bases and 3 bases, with 12 bases remaining between them. This CDR3 contains 15 residues. Per the germline V gene, CDR1 is MGHDK and CDR2 is SYGVNS.

The chain couples TRBV9 to TRBJ2-4; 7 bases map to TRBD2. The CDR3 has 14 amino acids. Germline assignment: CDR1 SGDLS and CDR2 YYNGEE. V trimming: 4 bases; J trimming: 8 bases; junction bases outside the gene matches: 9. The CDR3 sequence is CASSSGGDTDIQYF. CDR3 nucleotides: TGTGCCAGCAGCTCGGGGGGAGACACAGACATTCAGTACTTC.

V gene TRBV19 combines with J gene TRBJ2-2, with D tentatively TRBD1 (5 bases). The V gene's germline CDR1 is LNHDA and CDR2 SQIVND (reference sequence). This CDR3 comprises 12 residues. V shed 9 bases and J shed 1 base, with 6 bases lying between them. Here the CDR3 DNA reads TGTGCCAGCGACAGGAACACCGGGGAGCTGTTTTTT. This codes for CASDRNTGELFF.

To note about this clone: The junction departs from germline at one end; a sequencing error may be responsible. The V call is TRBV6-5, the J call TRBJ1-2, with D unclear. This CDR3 spans 13 amino acids. Germline CDR1 is MNHEY and CDR2 is SVGAGI. The CDR3 sequence: CASRATVPYGYPF. The CDR3 DNA is TGTGCCAGCAGGGCCACAGTCCCTTATGGCTACCCCTTC.

The chain uses TRBV9 and TRBJ2-1; D is perhaps TRBD2 (6 bases). The CDR3 extends over 15 amino acids. Germline CDR1 reads SGDLS; CDR2 reads YYNGEE. Trimming removed 0 bases from V and 2 bases from J, with 9 bases in between. The CDR3 here is CASSVDGGAYNEQFF. The DNA of the CDR3 is TGTGCCAGCAGCGTAGATGGAGGGGCCTACAATGAGCAGTTCTTC.

This chain connects TRBV5-1 to TRBJ1-3; 10 positions match TRBD1. The CDR3 totals 18 residues. With 1 base clipped from V and 2 bases from J, the junction kept 9 bases outside the gene matches. Germline CDR1 SGHRS, CDR2 YFSETQ. As DNA, the CDR3 is TGCGCCAGCAGCTTGTTGGGACAGGGGACCTATCCTGGAAACACCATATATTTT. This codes for CASSLLGQGTYPGNTIYF.

The chain combines TRBV6-1 with TRBJ2-5, with 10 bases that match TRBD1. CDR1 is MNHNS, CDR2 SASEGT, per germline. V shed 4 bases, J shed 4 bases, and the junction held 12 bases outside the gene matches. This CDR3 is 17 amino acids long. This CDR3 reads CASSVSGTGAHGETQYF. CDR3 sequence (DNA): TGTGCCAGCAGTGTATCCGGGACAGGGGCCCATGGAGAGACCCAGTACTTC.

This clone showed up just a few times. CDR3 in DNA: TGTGCCTGGAGTGACGGGGGGGCCAACGTCCTGACTTTC. Its protein product is CAWSDGGANVLTF. The chain has TRBV30 and TRBJ2-6; D gene ambiguous. This CDR3 is built from 13 residues. Trimming took off 1 base at V and 4 bases at J, with 5 bases between the two ends. Germline CDR1 reads GTSNPN; CDR2 reads SVGIG (reference sequence).